This T cell receptor beta chain emerged from a study of T cell responses to AZD1222 COVID-19 vaccine. Points from the study as a whole: Across spike, vaccine-associated CD4 TCRs were found, dominant at 160-218 and 743-854. Elevations in Spike-specific TCR breadth and depth followed administration of two AZD1222 doses.

Here immunoSEQ multiplex PCR was the method, and the copy in TCRdb shows in-frame clones only, minus some. This sample has some 90,000 clones, with approximately 86% found just once. Notes on this clone: The antigen is undetermined.

The CDR3 consists of 13 residues. Germline CDR1 reads GTSNPN; CDR2 reads SVGIG (reference sequence). The genes are TRBV30 and TRBJ2-6; D is perhaps TRBD2 (5 bases). This clonotype originated in an adult in good health. This specimen was peripheral blood, taken on day 0 of AZD1222 vaccination. The CDR3 DNA is TGTGCACGCGGACTCTCTGGGGCCAACGTCCTGACTTTC. Translating gives CARGLSGANVLTF.